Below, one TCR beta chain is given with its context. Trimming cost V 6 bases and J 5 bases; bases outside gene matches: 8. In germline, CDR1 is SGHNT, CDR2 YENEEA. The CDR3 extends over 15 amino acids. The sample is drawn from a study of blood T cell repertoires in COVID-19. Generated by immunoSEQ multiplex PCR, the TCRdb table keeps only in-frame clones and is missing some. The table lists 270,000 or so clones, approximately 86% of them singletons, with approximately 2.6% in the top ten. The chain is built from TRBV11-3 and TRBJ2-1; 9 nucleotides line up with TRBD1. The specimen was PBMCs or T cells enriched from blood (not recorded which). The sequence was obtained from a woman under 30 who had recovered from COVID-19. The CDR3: CASSRRQGVNNEQFF. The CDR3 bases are TGTGCCAGCAGTCGACGACAGGGGGTCAACAATGAGCAGTTCTTC.